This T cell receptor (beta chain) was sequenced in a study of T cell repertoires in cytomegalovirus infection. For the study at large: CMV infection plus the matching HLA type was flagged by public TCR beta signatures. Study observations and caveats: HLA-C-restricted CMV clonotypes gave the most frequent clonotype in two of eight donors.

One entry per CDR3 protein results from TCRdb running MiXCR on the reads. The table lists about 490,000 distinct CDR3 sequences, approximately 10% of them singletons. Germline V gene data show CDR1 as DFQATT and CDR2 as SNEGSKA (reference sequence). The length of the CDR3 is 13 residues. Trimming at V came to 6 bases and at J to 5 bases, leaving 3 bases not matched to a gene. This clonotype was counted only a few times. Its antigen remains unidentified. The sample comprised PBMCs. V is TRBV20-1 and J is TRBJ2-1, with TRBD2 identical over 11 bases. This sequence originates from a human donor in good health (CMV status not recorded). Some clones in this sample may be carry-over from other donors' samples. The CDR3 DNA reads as TGCAGTGCGGGACTAGCGGTCCACAATGAGCAGTTCTTC. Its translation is CSAGLAVHNEQFF.